Given below is one TCR beta chain in context. Which antigen it targets is not known. The input lacks base qualities; no much larger clone sits a single base away. Sorted unstimulated T cells, along with proliferating T cells recovered from mixed lymphocyte reactions, underwent TCRbeta CDR3 sequencing. Fresh whole blood from roughly ten HLA-typed healthy donors was used to isolate PBMCs. To map where alloreactive clones came from, unstimulated CD4+ non-regulatory T cells were FACS-sorted. The CDR3, from cysteine to phenylalanine, totals 13 residues. This entry keeps only the CDR3 DNA: 39 bases, framed from base 1. CDR1 and CDR2, looked up from the germline V gene (reference sequence), are GTSNPN and SVGIG. V and J lose 4 bases and 0 bases, and a span of 7 bases separates them. These data are taken from a study of siplizumab effects on memory and regulatory T cells (dated by TCRdb to the late 2010s). With respect to the entire study: The study looked at the effect of siplizumab, an anti-CD2 antibody, on alloreactive T-cell subsets in allogeneic mixed lymphocyte reactions made from human PBMCs.

Library creation used the immunoSEQ multiplex PCR assay. The deep sequencing platform assayed roughly 10^5 TCR templates per sample. Genomic DNA extracted from sorted T cells was the material used for TCRbeta CDR3 sequencing. The authors processed their data as follows. The R programming language was used for clonal analysis of the TCRbeta CDR3 data. Comparing unstimulated samples against CFSE-low samples taken after the reaction was how alloreactive CD4+ and CD8+ clones were defined. By matching sequences to the repertoires of sorted unstimulated Treg and non-Treg cells, each alloreactive CD4+ clone was assigned a regulatory or non-regulatory origin. TCRdb took over this immuneACCESS table, retaining in-frame rearrangements with V and J assigned. Such tables are incomplete; in checked studies, under half of the missing clones stem from an unresolved V gene, and the remainder is unexplained. V, J and clone size reflect that table, while D and trimming were determined from the DNA. For this sample there are 100,000 or so clones; over 90% appear just once. 12% of the sample rests with the top ten.

Beyond this particular receptor, the publication reports: Because sequences below about 10^-5 frequency were poorly captured, only a minor fraction of alloreactive clones could be mapped to unstimulated subsets. For roughly 80-96% of proliferating CD4+ or CD8+ clones, no naive or memory phenotype could be assigned. Compared with memory T cells, unstimulated naive T cells appeared more diverse, and naive cells seemed to make a substantial contribution to the alloresponse. Siplizumab significantly reduced the cumulative frequency of alloreactive sequences traceable to unstimulated CD4+ memory T cells. Among mappable alloreactive CD4+ clones, the Treg-derived fraction averaged around 69% with siplizumab versus about 27% in control reactions. Whether proliferating Tregs from siplizumab cultures actually had suppressive function was not functionally confirmed.

The receptor's source is a human donor in good health. Source material: non-Treg CD4+ T cells sorted from blood. Explained via the paper, the cell subset or site label denotes: FACS-sorted unstimulated CD4+ non-regulatory T cells. The chain is encoded by TRBV30 joined to TRBJ2-1; the D gene is perhaps TRBD2, from 5 matching bases. The CDR3 is CAWNRDSYNEQFF. The DNA sequence reads TGTGCCTGGAACCGGGACTCCTACAATGAGCAGTTCTTC.